One and the same sample provided the 18 T cell receptor beta chains below, sequenced in a study of cytomegalovirus exposure and HLA in healthy donors. 13 Jbeta primers and 60 Vbeta primers were used for the PCR. Sequenced by immunoSEQ multiplex PCR; TCRdb stores in-frame clones only, minus some. This table holds about 120,000 clones, around 75% found once. Source material: PBMCs. The origin of the receptors is a man aged 25-40 years in good health and CMV-seronegative.

Comment on this clone: At one end, the junction sequence differs from germline, possibly due to a read error. The same CDR3 can be traced to other DNA sequences in this sample. V gene TRBV10-3 combines with J gene TRBJ2-2; 7 bases agree with TRBD2. The CDR3 is 17 amino acids. The germline gives CDR1 ENHRY, CDR2 SYGVKD. CDR3 bases: TGTGCCATCAGTGAGTCTAAGGCTAGCGGCCTTACCGGGGAGCTGTTTTTC. Translated, it gives CAISESKASGLTGELFF.

The CDR3 region is CASTEEGTGGAYSNQPQHF. CDR3 bases: TGTGCCAGCACCGAGGAAGGGACAGGGGGTGCGTATAGCAATCAGCCCCAGCATTTT. The chain joins TRBV28 to TRBJ1-5; 11 bases are a match to TRBD1. The junction had 14 bases not matched to a gene; V was cut back by 7 bases and J by 0 bases. Germline V lookup: CDR1 MDHEN, CDR2 SYDVKM. This CDR3 has 19 amino acids.

The chain carries TRBV7-2 and TRBJ2-2; possible D gene TRBD2, 6 bases. V gave up 5 bases and J gave up 6 bases, with 16 bases separating them. CDR1 is SGHTA, CDR2 FQGNSA, per germline. This CDR3 has 15 amino acids. CDR3: CASSLGGTWAGELFF. CDR3 bases: TGTGCCAGCAGCCTCGGCGGGACCTGGGCCGGGGAGCTGTTTTTT.

Points on this clone: Other DNA variants within this sample encode the same CDR3. The chain uses TRBV5-1 and TRBJ2-5; D unclear. V was clipped by 0 bases and J by 2 bases, with 5 bases between them. CDR3 size: 13 residues. CDR1 and CDR2 from the germline V gene are SGHRS and YFSETQ. This CDR3 is CASSLGQQETQYF. The CDR3 DNA sequence: TGCGCCAGCAGCTTGGGGCAGCAAGAGACCCAGTACTTC.

J is TRBJ1-5 and V is TRBV6-1; 9 nucleotides align to TRBD1. Per germline, CDR1 MNHNS and CDR2 SASEGT. With 4 bases clipped from V and 6 bases from J, the junction kept 4 bases outside the gene matches. This CDR3 contains 14 residues. The CDR3 reads CASSVDRGPQPQHF. CDR3 in DNA: TGTGCCAGCAGTGTGGACAGGGGTCCTCAGCCCCAGCATTTT.

The chain is built from TRBV6-5 and TRBJ2-1, with D perhaps TRBD1 (6 bases). V lost 7 bases and J lost 6, with 16 bases in between. The CDR3 covers 14 residues. Germline V gives CDR1 MNHEY, CDR2 SVGAGI. The CDR3 loop is CASTPLLGGNEQFF. The CDR3 DNA reads TGTGCCAGCACCCCCTTGCTAGGGGGCAATGAGCAGTTCTTC.

This clone was detected only a few times. The chain carries TRBV2 and TRBJ2-2, with TRBD1 identical over 10 bases. V was clipped by 6 bases and J by 4 bases; unmatched bases: 5. Per germline, CDR1 SNHLY and CDR2 FYNNEI. The CDR3 sequence is 15 residues long. DNA of the CDR3: TGTGCCAGCAGGGGGGACAGGGGAGCCACCGGGGAGCTGTTTTTT. It specifies CASRGDRGATGELFF.

Comment on this clone: The sample contains more than one DNA sequence encoding this CDR3. This sequence joins TRBV6-5 and TRBJ2-5, with D maybe TRBD2 (6 bases). Trimming removed 2 bases at V and 5 bases at J, with 9 bases between. In germline, CDR1 is MNHEY, CDR2 SVGAGI. This CDR3 contains 13 residues. The CDR3 loop is CASSYPGVETQYF. The CDR3 DNA reads as TGTGCCAGCAGTTACCCGGGGGTCGAGACCCAGTACTTC.

The gene calls are TRBV29-1 and TRBJ2-5; 11 bases align to TRBD1. The germline V gene encodes CDR1 SQVTM and CDR2 ANQGSEA. V gave up 4 bases and J gave up 5 bases; unmatched junction bases: 3. This CDR3 has 13 amino acids. CDR3 in amino acids: CSVGTGGGETQYF. CDR3 coding DNA: TGCAGCGTTGGGACAGGGGGCGGGGAGACCCAGTACTTC.

The chain links TRBV28 to TRBJ1-4, with 8 bases identical to TRBD1. The V gene's germline CDR1 is MDHEN and CDR2 SYDVKM. The V gene end was trimmed by 2 bases and the J gene end by 1 base; junction bases not matched to a gene: 9. The CDR3 length is 18 residues. The CDR3 bases are TGTGCCAGCAGTTTAGAGGTCGGACAGGGCGAAACTAATGAAAAACTGTTTTTT. Its protein product is CASSLEVGQGETNEKLFF.

The V call is TRBV9, the J call TRBJ2-6; 8 bases agree with TRBD2. The germline gives CDR1 SGDLS, CDR2 YYNGEE. CDR3 size: 20 residues. After removal of 0 bases from V and 0 bases from J, the junction contained 11 bases not matched to a gene. CDR3 sequence reads: CASSVEVSRGGFSGANVLTF. CDR3 DNA: TGTGCCAGCAGCGTAGAAGTTTCCCGGGGGGGTTTCTCTGGGGCCAACGTCCTGACTTTC.

The chain recombines TRBV4-1 with TRBJ2-3; the match to TRBD2 covers 12 bases. The CDR3 sequence is 17 residues long. The germline gives CDR1 MGHRA, CDR2 YSYEKL. V shed 7 bases, J shed 3 bases, and the junction held 11 bases outside the gene matches. CDR3 sequence (DNA): TGCGCCAGCACCGGCAGCGGGCTAGCGGGGGGGACAGATACGCAGTATTTT. The encoded protein is CASTGSGLAGGTDTQYF.

The gene calls are TRBV6-1 and TRBJ2-1, with no clear D. Germline CDR1 reads MNHNS; CDR2 reads SASEGT. The CDR3 loop spans 13 amino acids. V was shortened by 2 bases and J by 6 bases, with 8 bases between the two germline ends. The CDR3 reads CASSEYPPNEQFF. In DNA form, the CDR3 reads TGTGCCAGCAGTGAATATCCCCCCAATGAGCAGTTCTTC.

V gene TRBV7-2 combines with J gene TRBJ1-4, with TRBD1 identical over 10 bases. J gave up 7 bases and V 3 bases, and 5 bases lay outside the gene matches. Germline assignment: CDR1 SGHTA and CDR2 FQGNSA. The CDR3 is 15 amino acids. The CDR3 sequence: CASSLTGGAGEKLFF. The CDR3 DNA reads as TGTGCCAGCAGCTTGACAGGGGGCGCCGGTGAAAAACTGTTTTTT.

The chain joins TRBV2 to TRBJ2-2, with TRBD2 identical over 14 bases. The germline CDR1 and CDR2 sequences are SNHLY and FYNNEI. Losses at the gene ends were 2 bases for V and 5 bases for J; bases not matched to a gene: 10. CDR3 length: 19 amino acids. This CDR3 is CASSETPTSGGVKTGELFF. CDR3 sequence (DNA): TGTGCCAGCAGTGAAACCCCGACTAGCGGGGGGGTCAAGACCGGGGAGCTGTTTTTT.

This chain links TRBV19 with TRBJ1-4; weak D call: TRBD1 (6 bases). The CDR3 sequence is 17 residues long. V was pared by 6 bases and J by 5 bases, with 22 bases between. CDR1 is LNHDA and CDR2 is SQIVND in the germline V gene (reference sequence). The CDR3 bases are TGTGCCAGTAGGTCCTCCATCGAGGGACACGTAAATGAAAAACTGTTTTTT. Translating it yields CASRSSIEGHVNEKLFF.

The genes are TRBV9 and TRBJ2-1; TRBD2 agrees at 10 bases. Trimming cost V 3 bases and J 4 bases; bases outside gene matches: 4. The CDR3 has 15 residues. Germline CDR1 is SGDLS and CDR2 is YYNGEE. The DNA of the CDR3 is TGTGCCAGCAGCGCTCTAGCGGGGGTTTACAATGAGCAGTTCTTC. Translation gives CASSALAGVYNEQFF.

The rearrangement uses TRBV14 and TRBJ2-5; 10 nucleotides agree with TRBD2. Near its end, the DNA agrees better with TRBJ2-7, so the J call may be wrong. Germline V gives CDR1 SGHDN, CDR2 FVKESK. This CDR3 spans 15 amino acids. This chain's CDR3 is CASSLTTSGSHEQYF. CDR3 DNA sequence: TGTGCCAGCAGCCTGACGACTAGCGGGTCCCACGAGCAGTACTTC.